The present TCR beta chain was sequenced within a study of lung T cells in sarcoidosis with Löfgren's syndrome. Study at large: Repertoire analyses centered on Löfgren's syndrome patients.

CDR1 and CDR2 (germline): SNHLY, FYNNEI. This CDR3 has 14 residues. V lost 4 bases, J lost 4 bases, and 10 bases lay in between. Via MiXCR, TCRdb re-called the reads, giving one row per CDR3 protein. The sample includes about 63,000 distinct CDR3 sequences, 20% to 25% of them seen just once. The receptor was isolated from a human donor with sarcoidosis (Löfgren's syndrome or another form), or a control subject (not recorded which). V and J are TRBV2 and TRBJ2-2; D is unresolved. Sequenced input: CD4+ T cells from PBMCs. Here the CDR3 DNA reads TGTGCCAGCAGTGGGAAGGGCGGCACCGGGGAGCTGTTTTTT. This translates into CASSGKGGTGELFF.